These 30 T cell receptor beta chains were sequenced from one sample in a study of T cell changes during pregnancy in multiple sclerosis. The data were produced by immunoSEQ multiplex PCR, yet TCRdb's version contains in-frame clones alone and is incomplete. The sample includes about 24,000 clones, 80% to 90% of them seen just once. This specimen consisted of CD8+ T cells from peripheral blood mononuclear cells, obtained in the first trimester of pregnancy. These receptors were collected from a female donor in good health, enrolled as a control in a pregnancy study.

By its share, this clone is large (0.1 to 1%). The J gene is TRBJ2-1, the V gene TRBV2; 8 bases align to TRBD1. The CDR3 is made up of 14 amino acids. V shed 4 bases, J shed 8 bases, and the junction held 7 bases outside the gene matches. The germline V gene has CDR1 SNHLY and CDR2 FYNNEI. The CDR3 loop is CASSVGQGNDEQFF. CDR3 coding DNA: TGTGCCAGCAGTGTTGGACAGGGTAATGATGAGCAGTTCTTC.

CDR3 sequence: CASSLVHRGNQPQHF. The CDR3 DNA reads TGTGCCAGCAGCTTAGTACACAGGGGCAATCAGCCCCAGCATTTT. The V and J genes are TRBV7-6 and TRBJ1-5; tentative D call: TRBD1 (6 bases). The germline V gene encodes CDR1 SGHVS and CDR2 FNYEAQ. V shed 1 base and J shed 2 bases, with 9 bases lying between them. The length of the CDR3 is 15 residues. Using reference TRBV7-6 and TRBJ1-5 for the parts outside the CDR3, the full variable domain is GAGVSQSPRYKVTKRGQDVALRCDPISGHVSLYWYRQALGQGPEFLTYFNYEAQQDKSGLPNDRFSAERPEGSISTLTIQRTEQRDSAMYRCASSLVHRGNQPQHFGDGTRLSIL.

V gene TRBV11-2 combines with J gene TRBJ2-1, with 11 bases that match TRBD2. J lost 8 bases, V lost 4 bases, and 4 bases had no gene match. CDR3 length equals 14 residues. Germline V CDR1 and CDR2: SGHAT, FQNNGV. The CDR3 coding sequence is TGTGCCAGCAGCTCTAGCGGGGGGTACGATGAGCAGTTCTTC. Translated: CASSSSGGYDEQFF.

V is TRBV14 and J is TRBJ2-7, with 9 bases lining up with TRBD1. In germline, CDR1 is SGHDN, CDR2 FVKESK. With 4 bases clipped from V and 4 bases from J, the junction kept 5 bases outside the gene matches. CDR3 length equals 14 residues. CDR3 in amino acids: CASSPRDRVYEQYF. As DNA, the CDR3 is TGTGCCAGCAGCCCGAGGGACAGGGTATACGAGCAGTACTTC.

The chain uses TRBV5-4 and TRBJ2-7; a possible D gene is TRBD2 (5 bases). This CDR3 is 14 amino acids long. V was cut by 0 bases and J by 3 bases, with 10 bases left in between. CDR1 is SGHNT, CDR2 YYREEE, per germline (reference sequence). In nucleotides, the CDR3 is TGTGCCAGCAGCTTGGCCCCGAGGGACTACGAGCAGTACTTC. Its translation: CASSLAPRDYEQYF. Full variable domain (remainder filled in from reference TRBV5-4 and TRBJ2-7): ETGVTQSPTHLIKTRGQQVTLRCSSQSGHNTVSWYQQALGQGPQFIFQYYREEENGRGNFPPRFSGLQFPNYSSELNVNALELDDSALYLCASSLAPRDYEQYFGPGTRLTVT.

The V and J genes are TRBV29-1 and TRBJ1-1, with D perhaps TRBD1 (5 bases). Trimming pared 8 bases from V and 1 base from J, leaving 8 bases between. The germline V gene has CDR1 SQVTM and CDR2 ANQGSEA. CDR3 length equals 11 residues. CDR3 sequence reads: CSSQENTEAFF. The CDR3 region has the DNA TGCAGCTCACAGGAGAACACTGAAGCTTTCTTT.

This clone has more than one count but fewer than ten. The chain is built from TRBV5-4 and TRBJ2-1; 8 bases are a match to TRBD1. The ends lost 4 bases at V and 5 bases at J; junction bases unmatched: 8. Germline V lookup: CDR1 SGHNT, CDR2 YYREEE (reference sequence). CDR3 size: 15 residues. The DNA of the CDR3 is TGTGCCAGCAGCCCCAACAGGGGGTATAACAATGAGCAGTTCTTC. Its translation: CASSPNRGYNNEQFF.

The chain carries TRBV6-5 and TRBJ2-1, with TRBD2 identical over 11 bases. After removal of 1 base from V and 7 bases from J, the junction contained 3 bases not matched to a gene. Looked up from germline, CDR1 is MNHEY and CDR2 is SVGAGI. The CDR3 extends over 15 amino acids. The CDR3 region is CASSYYSGGANEQFF. The CDR3 DNA follows: TGTGCCAGCAGTTACTATAGCGGGGGGGCGAATGAGCAGTTCTTC.

In nucleotides, the CDR3 is TGTGCCAGTAGTATTTTGGTACAGGGAGCAACTTCACCCCTCCACTTT. It specifies CASSILVQGATSPLHF. The genes are TRBV19 and TRBJ1-6, with D maybe TRBD1 (6 bases). This CDR3 has 16 amino acids. V lost 3 bases to trimming and J lost 9 bases, with 18 bases between them. Germline CDR1 is LNHDA and CDR2 is SQIVND (reference sequence). Combining the CDR3 with reference TRBV19 and TRBJ1-6 gives the whole variable domain DGGITQSPKYLFRKEGQNVTLSCEQNLNHDAMYWYRQDPGQGLRLIYYSQIVNDFQKGDIAEGYSVSREKKESFPLTVTSAQKNPTAFYLCASSILVQGATSPLHFGNGTRLTVT.

This rearrangement joins TRBV13 to TRBJ2-1; D is perhaps TRBD1 (5 bases). The germline V gene has CDR1 PRHDT and CDR2 FYEKMQ (reference sequence). The length of the CDR3 is 19 residues. V lost 7 bases and J lost 3, with 28 bases in between. CDR3 in amino acids: CASKISVWSAREDYNEQFF. CDR3 nucleotide sequence: TGTGCCAGCAAAATTAGTGTCTGGTCCGCCAGGGAAGACTACAATGAGCAGTTCTTC.

A single count supports this clone. The chain recombines TRBV5-6 with TRBJ1-1; D might be TRBD1 (5 bases). The CDR3 extends over 14 amino acids. Trimming stripped 6 bases from V and 6 bases from J, with 18 bases between. CDR1 is SGHDT and CDR2 is YYEEEE in the germline V gene. Here the CDR3 reads CASNIPGGAPEAFF. CDR3 nucleotide sequence: TGTGCCAGCAACATTCCCGGAGGGGCCCCTGAAGCTTTCTTT.

The CDR3 coding sequence is TGTGCCAGCAGCCGAGGAAGACAGGGTACCAAAAACATTCAGTACTTC. Its translation: CASSRGRQGTKNIQYF. The rearrangement uses TRBV4-2 and TRBJ2-4; 7 bases are a match to TRBD1. Germline lookup yields CDR1 LGHNA and CDR2 YNFKEQ. V was pared by 4 bases and J by 2 bases, with 8 bases of the junction left unmatched. There are 16 residues in the CDR3.

V gene TRBV25-1 combines with J gene TRBJ2-2; D is undetermined. With 3 bases removed from V and 7 bases from J, the gap between germline ends came to 21 bases. The length of the CDR3 is 17 residues. The germline CDR1 and CDR2 sequences are MGHDK and SYGVNS. DNA of the CDR3: TGTGCCAGCAGTGAGACCCCCGTCGGATCTGGCGGCGGGGAGCTGTTTTTT. It is translated as CASSETPVGSGGGELFF.

This clone was found once. The chain has TRBV4-3 and TRBJ1-2, with D possibly matching TRBD1 (6 bases). CDR3 size: 16 residues. Trimming removed 0 bases from V and 7 bases from J, with 18 bases in between. Germline-derived CDR1 and CDR2 are LGHNA and YSLEER. The CDR3 region has the DNA TGCGCCAGCAGCCAAGATCGGGCGGGGGCGACGAGTGGCTACACCTTC. This translates into CASSQDRAGATSGYTF.

This sequence joins TRBV9 and TRBJ1-1; 7 bases match TRBD1. CDR1 SGDLS and CDR2 YYNGEE come from the germline V gene. J gave up 1 base and V 3 bases, and 12 bases lay outside the gene matches. The CDR3 has 17 amino acids. The CDR3 spells CASSAETGFFGNTEAFF. CDR3 in DNA: TGTGCCAGCAGCGCCGAGACAGGGTTCTTTGGGAACACTGAAGCTTTCTTT.

The chain uses TRBV21-1 and TRBJ1-4; the table calls TRBD1, which could not be checked here. TRBV21-1 is termed a pseudogene. This CDR3 comprises 15 residues. CDR3 loop: CASSKNRVGNEKLFF. The DNA of the CDR3 is TGTGCCAGCAGCAAAAACAGGGTCGGGAATGAAAAACTGTTTTTT.

The chain employs TRBV9 and TRBJ1-1; D uncertain. Germline assignment: CDR1 SGDLS and CDR2 YYNGEE. V lost 4 bases, J lost 8 bases, and 15 bases lay in between. CDR3 length: 13 amino acids. The chain's CDR3 is CASSPLGLAEAFF. The CDR3, as DNA: TGTGCCAGCAGCCCACTCGGACTTGCGGAAGCTTTCTTT.

The V and J genes are TRBV11-2 and TRBJ2-7, with TRBD1 as a possible D gene (5 bases). V lost 0 bases, J lost 2 bases, and 11 bases lay in between. Germline CDR1 SGHAT, CDR2 FQNNGV. This CDR3 contains 15 residues. The CDR3 is CASSLDPRVAYEQYF. In DNA, the CDR3 is TGTGCCAGCAGCTTAGATCCCAGGGTCGCCTACGAGCAGTACTTC.

With respect to this clone: This sample includes further DNA sequences coding for the same CDR3. The rearrangement uses TRBV6-6 and TRBJ2-2; no clear D. The CDR3 is 13 residues long. V lost 6 bases to trimming and J lost 2 bases, with 7 bases between them. In germline, CDR1 is MNHNY, CDR2 SVGAGI (reference sequence). This CDR3 is CASSSSNTGELFF. In DNA, the CDR3 is TGTGCCAGCAGCTCGAGTAACACCGGGGAGCTGTTTTTT.

The genes are TRBV30 and TRBJ1-4; 11 bases line up with TRBD1. The CDR3 extends over 17 amino acids. Trimming took 2 bases from V and 1 from J; bases not matched to a gene: 6. Per the germline V gene, CDR1 is GTSNPN and CDR2 is SVGIG (reference sequence). The CDR3 DNA sequence: TGTGCCTGGAGTAATTCGGGACAGGGGGTAACTAATGAAAAACTGTTTTTT. Translating it yields CAWSNSGQGVTNEKLFF.

Only a few counts were recorded for this clone. This chain joins TRBV7-9 and TRBJ1-1, with 9 bases fitting TRBD1. V shed 5 bases, J shed 3 bases, and the junction held 10 bases outside the gene matches. This CDR3 comprises 16 residues. Germline lookup yields CDR1 SEHNR and CDR2 FQNEAQ (reference sequence). The CDR3 sequence: CASSPVGTGQDTEAFF. The CDR3 DNA reads as TGTGCCAGCAGCCCAGTGGGGACAGGGCAGGACACTGAAGCTTTCTTT.

This sequence joins TRBV29-1 and TRBJ2-1; 7 bases match TRBD1. CDR1 is SQVTM, CDR2 ANQGSEA, per germline. This CDR3 comprises 15 residues. J was trimmed by 3 bases and V by 1 base; bases with no gene match: 6. The DNA for the CDR3 is TGCAGCGTTGAAGGGACAGGCCTAGTCTACAATGAGCAGTTCTTC. This encodes CSVEGTGLVYNEQFF.

V is TRBV10-1 and J is TRBJ2-7; 8 positions match TRBD1. CDR1 WNHNN and CDR2 SYGVQD come from the germline V gene (reference sequence). Losses at the gene ends were 8 bases for V and 3 bases for J; bases not matched to a gene: 6. CDR3 length: 13 residues. CDR3 protein: CASRRDRRYEQYF. The CDR3 nucleotides read TGCGCCAGCCGAAGGGACAGGCGCTACGAGCAGTACTTC.

This chain connects TRBV5-6 to TRBJ2-1; D uncertain. Germline V gene sequence: CDR1 SGHDT, CDR2 YYEEEE. The CDR3 length is 12 residues. V was shortened by 2 bases and J by 7 bases, with 7 bases between the two germline ends. The CDR3 nucleotides are TGTGCCAGCAGCTTTTACGGGAATGAGCAGTTCTTC. Its translation is CASSFYGNEQFF.

The gene calls are TRBV4-3 and TRBJ1-5; D is unresolved. Germline assignment: CDR1 LGHNA and CDR2 YSLEER. This CDR3 contains 17 residues. V was clipped by 4 bases and J by 3 bases, with 19 bases between them. CDR3 DNA: TGCGCCAGCAGCCCCAAGGCTCGCGGCGGACTCAATCAGCCCCAGCATTTT. It is translated as CASSPKARGGLNQPQHF.

The chain employs TRBV15 and TRBJ2-3; D may be TRBD2 (5 bases). The CDR3 spans 15 residues. V dropped 0 bases and J dropped 0 bases, with 7 bases sitting between them. Germline CDR1 LNHNV, CDR2 YYDKDF (reference sequence). The CDR3 spells CATSRDPGSTDTQYF. The CDR3 DNA follows: TGTGCCACCAGCAGAGATCCGGGGAGCACAGATACGCAGTATTTT.

The V gene is TRBV27, the J gene TRBJ2-2, with TRBD2 identical over 12 bases. The V gene end was trimmed by 5 bases and the J gene end by 8 bases; junction bases not matched to a gene: 9. Germline V CDR1 and CDR2: MNHEY, SMNVEV (reference sequence). The CDR3 consists of 16 residues. The CDR3 protein is CASSMTSGGLRGELFF. The CDR3 DNA is TGTGCCAGCAGTATGACTAGCGGGGGCCTACGTGGGGAGCTGTTTTTT.

The genes are TRBV7-9 and TRBJ2-1; D gene ambiguous. This CDR3 is built from 13 residues. Per the germline V gene, CDR1 is SEHNR and CDR2 is FQNEAQ (reference sequence). The V gene lost 5 bases and the J gene lost 7 bases, with 12 bases spanning the gap. CDR3 nucleotides: TGTGCCAGCAGCACATCTCCTTTGAATGAGCAGTTCTTC. As protein: CASSTSPLNEQFF.

CDR3 sequence: CASSYAGGVEAFF. CDR3 sequence (DNA): TGTGCCAGCAGTTATGCGGGTGGGGTGGAAGCTTTCTTT. V gene TRBV6-5 combines with J gene TRBJ1-1; no firm D call. The CDR3 runs 13 residues. V was cut by 3 bases and J by 8 bases, with 13 bases left in between. The germline V gene encodes CDR1 MNHEY and CDR2 SVGAGI.

This clone was counted a single time. This chain uses TRBV7-8 with TRBJ1-2; TRBD1 might be the D (5 bases). The CDR3 sequence is 17 residues long. CDR1 is SGHVS, CDR2 FQNEAQ, per germline. V was pared by 6 bases and J by 2 bases, with 22 bases between. The CDR3 DNA is TGTGCCAGCAGTACGACCAATACAACAGACAGAAACTATGGCTACACCTTC. Amino acid sequence: CASSTTNTTDRNYGYTF.